The sequence of this T cell receptor (beta chain) was determined in a study of cytomegalovirus exposure and HLA in healthy donors. About the research overall: The Caucasian-associated ancestry cluster held over 80% of over 350 genotyped donors.

This clone was detected a few times. Germline V lookup: CDR1 PRHDT, CDR2 FYEKMQ (reference sequence). The CDR3 loop spans 19 amino acids. Trimming removed 2 bases from V and 1 base from J; junction bases left unmatched: 12. The PCR employed 60 Vbeta primers together with 13 Jbeta primers. Generated by immunoSEQ multiplex PCR, the TCRdb table keeps only in-frame clones and is missing some. This sample has around 94,000 clones, with 65% to 85% found just once. The V gene is TRBV13, the J gene TRBJ1-5; 9 bases line up with TRBD1. This clonotype was obtained from a man younger than 35 in good health and CMV-seronegative. Material for sequencing was PBMCs. The CDR3: CASSLRGQGPLGSNQPQHF. CDR3 DNA sequence: TGTGCCAGCAGCTTAAGGGGACAGGGTCCCCTTGGGAGCAATCAGCCCCAGCATTTT.